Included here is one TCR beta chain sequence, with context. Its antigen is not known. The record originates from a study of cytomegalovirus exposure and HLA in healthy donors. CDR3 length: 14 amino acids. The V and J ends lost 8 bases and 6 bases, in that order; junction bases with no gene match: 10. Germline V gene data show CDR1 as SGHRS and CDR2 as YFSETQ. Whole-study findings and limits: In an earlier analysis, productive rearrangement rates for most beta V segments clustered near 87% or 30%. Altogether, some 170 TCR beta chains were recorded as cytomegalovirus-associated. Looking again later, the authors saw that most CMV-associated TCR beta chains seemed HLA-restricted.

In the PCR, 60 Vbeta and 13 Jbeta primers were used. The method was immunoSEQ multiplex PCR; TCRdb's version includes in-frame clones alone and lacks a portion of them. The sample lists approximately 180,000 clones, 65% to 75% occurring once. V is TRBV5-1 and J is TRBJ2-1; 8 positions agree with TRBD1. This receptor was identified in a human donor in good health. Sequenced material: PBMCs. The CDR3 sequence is CASRGQVGGNEQFF. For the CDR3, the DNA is TGCGCCAGTAGGGGACAGGTGGGGGGCAATGAGCAGTTCTTC. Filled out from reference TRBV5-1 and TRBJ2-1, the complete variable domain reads KAGVTQTPRYLIKTRGQQVTLSCSPISGHRSVSWYQQTPGQGLQFLFEYFSETQRNKGNFPGRFSGRQFSNSRSEMNVSTLELGDSALYLCASRGQVGGNEQFFGPGTRLTVL.